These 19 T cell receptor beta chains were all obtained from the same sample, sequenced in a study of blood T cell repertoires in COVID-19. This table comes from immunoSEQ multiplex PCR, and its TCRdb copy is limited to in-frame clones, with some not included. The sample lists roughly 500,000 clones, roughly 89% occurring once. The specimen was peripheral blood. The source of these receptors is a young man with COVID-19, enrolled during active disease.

The CDR3 is CASSYSDQGFEKLFF. The CDR3 bases are TGTGCCAGCAGTTACTCGGACCAGGGTTTTGAAAAACTGTTTTTT. The chain joins TRBV6-5 to TRBJ1-4; possible D gene TRBD1, 5 bases. Trimming removed 0 bases from V and 7 bases from J, with 12 bases in between. The V gene's germline CDR1 is MNHEY and CDR2 SVGAGI. This CDR3 region has 15 residues.

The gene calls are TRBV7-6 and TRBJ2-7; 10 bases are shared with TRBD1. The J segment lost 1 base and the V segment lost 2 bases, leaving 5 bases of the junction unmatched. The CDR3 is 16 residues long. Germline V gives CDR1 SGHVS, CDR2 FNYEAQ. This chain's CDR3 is CASSLRDRGISYEQYF. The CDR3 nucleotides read TGTGCCAGCAGCTTAAGGGACAGGGGAATTTCCTACGAGCAGTACTTC.

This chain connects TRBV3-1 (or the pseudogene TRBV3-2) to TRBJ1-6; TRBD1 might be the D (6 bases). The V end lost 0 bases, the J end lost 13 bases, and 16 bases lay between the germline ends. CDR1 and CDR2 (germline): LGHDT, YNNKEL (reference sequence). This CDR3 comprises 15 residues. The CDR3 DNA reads TGTGCCAGCAGCCAAGATTACCAGGGGCGTTTGCCCCTCCACTTT. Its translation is CASSQDYQGRLPLHF.

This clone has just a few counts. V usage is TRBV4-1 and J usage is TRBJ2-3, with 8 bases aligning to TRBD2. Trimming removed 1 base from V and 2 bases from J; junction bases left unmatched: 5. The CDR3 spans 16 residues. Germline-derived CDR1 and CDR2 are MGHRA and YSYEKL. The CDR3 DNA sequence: TGCGCCAGCAGCCAAGCCGGTAGCGGGGCCACAGATACGCAGTATTTT. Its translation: CASSQAGSGATDTQYF.

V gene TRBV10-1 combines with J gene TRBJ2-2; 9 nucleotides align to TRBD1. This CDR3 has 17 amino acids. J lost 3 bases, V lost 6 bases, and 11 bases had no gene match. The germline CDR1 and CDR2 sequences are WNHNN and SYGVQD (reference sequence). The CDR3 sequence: CASSALYGTGYTGELFF. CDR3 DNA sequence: TGCGCCAGCAGCGCCTTATATGGGACAGGGTACACCGGGGAGCTGTTTTTT.

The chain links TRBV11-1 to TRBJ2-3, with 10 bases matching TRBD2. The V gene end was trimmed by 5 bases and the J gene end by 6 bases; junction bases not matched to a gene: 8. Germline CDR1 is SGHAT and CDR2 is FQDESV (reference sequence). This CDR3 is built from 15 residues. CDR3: CASSQRGSGGDTQYF. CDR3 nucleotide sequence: TGTGCCAGCAGCCAACGGGGTAGCGGGGGGGATACGCAGTATTTT.

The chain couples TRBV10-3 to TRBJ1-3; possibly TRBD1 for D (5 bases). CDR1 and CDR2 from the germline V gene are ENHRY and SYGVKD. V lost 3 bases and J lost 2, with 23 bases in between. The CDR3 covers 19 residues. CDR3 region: CAISDWFIVAGLTGNTIYF. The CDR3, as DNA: TGTGCCATCAGTGATTGGTTTATCGTTGCGGGACTAACTGGAAACACCATATATTTT.

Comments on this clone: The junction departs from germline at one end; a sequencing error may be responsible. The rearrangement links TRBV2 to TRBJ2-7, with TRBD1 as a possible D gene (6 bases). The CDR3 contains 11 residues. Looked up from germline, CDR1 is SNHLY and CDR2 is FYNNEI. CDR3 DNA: TGTGCCAGCAGTGAAACGAGACAGGCCCTTTTC. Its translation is CASSETRQALF.

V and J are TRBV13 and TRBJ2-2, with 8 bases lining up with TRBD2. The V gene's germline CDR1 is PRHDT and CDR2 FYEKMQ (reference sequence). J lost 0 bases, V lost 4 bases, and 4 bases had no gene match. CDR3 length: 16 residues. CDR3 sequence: CASSSTSATNTGELFF. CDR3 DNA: TGTGCCAGCAGCTCGACTAGCGCGACGAACACCGGGGAGCTGTTTTTT.

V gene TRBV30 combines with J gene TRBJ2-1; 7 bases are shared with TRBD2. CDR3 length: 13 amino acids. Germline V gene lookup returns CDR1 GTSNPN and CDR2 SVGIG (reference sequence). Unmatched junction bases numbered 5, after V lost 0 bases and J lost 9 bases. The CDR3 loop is CAWSVASGIEQFF. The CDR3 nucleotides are TGTGCCTGGAGTGTAGCTAGCGGTATTGAGCAGTTCTTC.

CDR3 coding DNA: TGTGCCACCAGTGGTCTAGTATATGAGCAGTTCTTC. Its protein is CATSGLVYEQFF. The chain joins TRBV24-1 to TRBJ2-1, with D unclear. Between the trimmed V and J ends, which lost 5 bases and 8 bases, there was a span of 9 bases. Germline V gene lookup returns CDR1 KGHDR and CDR2 SFDVKD. This CDR3 contains 12 residues.

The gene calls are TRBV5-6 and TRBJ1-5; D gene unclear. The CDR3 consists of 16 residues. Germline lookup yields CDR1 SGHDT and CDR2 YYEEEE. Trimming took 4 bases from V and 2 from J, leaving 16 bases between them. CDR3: CASSIRHLGGNQPQHF. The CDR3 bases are TGTGCCAGCAGCATTAGACACCTGGGAGGCAATCAGCCCCAGCATTTT.

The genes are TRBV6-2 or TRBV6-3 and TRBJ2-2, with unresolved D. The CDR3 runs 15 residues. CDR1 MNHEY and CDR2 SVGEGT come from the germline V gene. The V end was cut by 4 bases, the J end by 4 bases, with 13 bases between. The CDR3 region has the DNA TGTGCCAGCAGTTTAGAAGCCGCGAGCACCGGGGAGCTGTTTTTT. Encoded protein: CASSLEAASTGELFF.

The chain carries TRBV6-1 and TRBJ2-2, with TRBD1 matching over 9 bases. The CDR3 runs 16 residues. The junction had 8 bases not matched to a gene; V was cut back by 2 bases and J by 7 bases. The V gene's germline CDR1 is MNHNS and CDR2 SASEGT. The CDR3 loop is CASSETHRGRFGELFF. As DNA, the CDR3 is TGTGCCAGCAGTGAAACCCACAGGGGGCGGTTCGGGGAGCTGTTTTTT.

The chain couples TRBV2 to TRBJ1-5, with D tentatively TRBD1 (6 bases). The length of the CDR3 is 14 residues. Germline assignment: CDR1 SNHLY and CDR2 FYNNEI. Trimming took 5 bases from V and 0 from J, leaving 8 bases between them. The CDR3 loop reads CASSRTDSNQPQHF. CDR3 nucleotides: TGTGCCAGCAGTAGGACAGATAGCAATCAGCCCCAGCATTTT.

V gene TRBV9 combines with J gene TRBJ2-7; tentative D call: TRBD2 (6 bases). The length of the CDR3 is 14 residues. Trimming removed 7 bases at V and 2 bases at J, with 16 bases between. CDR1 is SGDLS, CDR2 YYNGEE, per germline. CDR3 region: CASGGRGSPYEQYF. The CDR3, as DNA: TGTGCCAGCGGGGGTCGGGGGAGCCCCTACGAGCAGTACTTC.

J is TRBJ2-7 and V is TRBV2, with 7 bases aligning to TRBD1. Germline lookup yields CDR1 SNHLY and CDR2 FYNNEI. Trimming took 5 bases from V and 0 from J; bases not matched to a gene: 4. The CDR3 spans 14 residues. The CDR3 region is CASSIGTDSYEQYF. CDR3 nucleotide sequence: TGTGCCAGCAGTATCGGGACAGACTCCTACGAGCAGTACTTC.

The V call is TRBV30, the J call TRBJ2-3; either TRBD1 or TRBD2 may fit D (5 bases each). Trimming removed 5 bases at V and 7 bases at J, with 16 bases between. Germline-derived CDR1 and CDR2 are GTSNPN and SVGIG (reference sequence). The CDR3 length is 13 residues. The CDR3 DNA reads TGTGCCTGGGACAGTTCTACGGGGTATACGCAGTATTTT. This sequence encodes CAWDSSTGYTQYF.

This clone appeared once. CDR3 region: CASSQDGSVVAGLYEQYF. In nucleotides, the CDR3 is TGTGCCAGCAGCCAAGATGGTTCGGTGGTAGCGGGGTTATACGAGCAGTACTTC. The rearrangement uses TRBV4-2 and TRBJ2-7; 8 positions match TRBD2. The CDR3 runs 18 residues. V gave up 0 bases and J gave up 4 bases; unmatched junction bases: 14. In germline, CDR1 is LGHNA, CDR2 YNFKEQ.